This section outlines one T cell receptor (beta chain) sequence together with its context. Its target is unknown. The table came from immunoSEQ multiplex PCR; TCRdb's copy has only in-frame clones and leaves some out. The sample lists roughly 15,000 clones, over 75% occurring once. Per the germline V gene, CDR1 is SGHNT and CDR2 is YENEEA. With 5 bases removed from V and 2 bases from J, the gap between germline ends came to 16 bases. The CDR3 sequence is 15 residues long. The sample originates from a study of OX40 agonist ivuxolimab in advanced cancers. Study-wide context: Treatment of patients was with ivuxolimab, an agonistic anti-OX40 (CD134) antibody. Study-wide points: Part of the nonresponder group also had normalized T-cell clonal expansion that was low.

The gene calls are TRBV11-3 and TRBJ2-7; D is unclear. The sample was CD4+ or CD8+ T cells sorted from blood, taken in a trial of the OX40 agonist ivuxolimab. The source is an adult with an advanced solid tumor such as melanoma, head and neck, liver or kidney cancer. CDR3 protein: CASSRSDRPTYEQYF. CDR3 coding DNA: TGTGCCAGCAGCCGCTCGGACCGGCCCACCTACGAGCAGTACTTC.